This T cell receptor beta chain stems from a study of regulatory T cells in long-lasting Graves disease. CDR1 and CDR2 from the germline V gene are SNHLY and FYNNEI. V was clipped by 4 bases and J by 1 base, with 10 bases between them. The CDR3 covers 14 residues. Points on this clonotype: The antigen is undetermined.

Findings and limits, study-wide: Among samples with persistent disease, TRBV28, TRBJ1-2 and TRBJ2-5 were favored. Lower TCR diversity was seen in persistent Graves' patients than in newly diagnosed ones. In persistent patients, shared public clonotypes (under 3,000) outnumbered those in new patients (approximately 880).

Stated time point: persistent/refractory GD, antithyroid drugs over 5 years with positive TRAb. The authors made the TCR library using RNA they extracted from PBMCs. Patients were enrolled at an endocrinology department in Xi'an, China. Library construction for TCR beta used iRepertoire HTBI primers and Arm-PCR of CDR3 regions. TCRdb reanalysed the multiplex PCR reads using MiXCR and keeps one entry per CDR3 protein. The sample includes a few hundred thousand distinct CDR3 sequences, more than 20% of them seen just once. The receptor's source is a woman between 35 and 50 years old with Graves disease. Sequenced material: peripheral blood mononuclear cells (PBMCs), taken when the disease was refractory, from a patient treated with antithyroid drugs. The chain uses TRBV2 and TRBJ2-5, with D maybe TRBD2 (6 bases). CDR3 sequence (DNA): TGTGCCAGCAGTGCGAGGGGACTCCAAGAGACCCAGTACTTC. It translates to CASSARGLQETQYF.